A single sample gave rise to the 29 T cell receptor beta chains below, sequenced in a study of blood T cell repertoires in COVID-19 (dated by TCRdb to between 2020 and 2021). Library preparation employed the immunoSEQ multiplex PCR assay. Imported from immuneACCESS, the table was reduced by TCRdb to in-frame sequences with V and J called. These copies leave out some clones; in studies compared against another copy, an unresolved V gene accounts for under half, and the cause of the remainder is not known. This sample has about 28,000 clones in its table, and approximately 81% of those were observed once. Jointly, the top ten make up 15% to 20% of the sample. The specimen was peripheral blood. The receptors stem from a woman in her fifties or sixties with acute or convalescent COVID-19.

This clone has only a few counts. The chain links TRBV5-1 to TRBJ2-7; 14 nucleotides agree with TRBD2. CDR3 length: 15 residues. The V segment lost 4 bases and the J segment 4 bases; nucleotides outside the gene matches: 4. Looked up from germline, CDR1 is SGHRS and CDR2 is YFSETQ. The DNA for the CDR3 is TGCGCCAGCAGCGCCGGGACTAGCGGGGGTTACGAGCAGTACTTC. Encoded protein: CASSAGTSGGYEQYF.

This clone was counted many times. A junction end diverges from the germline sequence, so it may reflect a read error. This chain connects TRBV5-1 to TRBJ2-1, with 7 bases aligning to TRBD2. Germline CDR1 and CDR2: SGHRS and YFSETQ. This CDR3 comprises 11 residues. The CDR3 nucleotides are TGCGCCATTCCGGGAGGATTTGGTTTGATCTTC. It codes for CAIPGGFGLIF.

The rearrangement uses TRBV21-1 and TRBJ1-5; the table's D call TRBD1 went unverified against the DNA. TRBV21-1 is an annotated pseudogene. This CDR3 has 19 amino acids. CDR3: CASSSGTGAHGESNQPQHF. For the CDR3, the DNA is TGTGCCAGCAGCTCAGGGACAGGGGCCCACGGGGAGAGCAATCAGCCCCAGCATTTT.

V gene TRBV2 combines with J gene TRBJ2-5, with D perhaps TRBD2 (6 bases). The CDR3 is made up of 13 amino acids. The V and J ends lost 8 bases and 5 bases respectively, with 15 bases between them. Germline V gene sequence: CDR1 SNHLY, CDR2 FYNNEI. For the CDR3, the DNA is TGTGCCAGCGTAAACGAGGCGGGGGAGACCCAGTACTTC. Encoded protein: CASVNEAGETQYF.

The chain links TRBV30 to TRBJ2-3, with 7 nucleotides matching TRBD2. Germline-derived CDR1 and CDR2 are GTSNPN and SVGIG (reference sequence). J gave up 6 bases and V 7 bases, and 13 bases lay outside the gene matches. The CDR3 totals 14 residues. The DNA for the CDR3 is TGTGCCTTAGGCCGGGGGGAATCGTCGGATACGCAGTATTTT. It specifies CALGRGESSDTQYF.

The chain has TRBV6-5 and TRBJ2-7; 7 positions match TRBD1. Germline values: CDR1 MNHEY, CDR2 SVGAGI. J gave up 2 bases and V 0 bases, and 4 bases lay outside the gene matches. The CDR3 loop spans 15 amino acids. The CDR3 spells CASSYSNRGPYEQYF. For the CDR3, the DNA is TGTGCCAGCAGTTACTCGAACAGGGGCCCCTACGAGCAGTACTTC.

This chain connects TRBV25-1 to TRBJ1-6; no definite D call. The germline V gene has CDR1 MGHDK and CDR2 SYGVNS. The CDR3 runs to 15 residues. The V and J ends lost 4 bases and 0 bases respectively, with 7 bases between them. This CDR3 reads CASSVSSSYNSPLHF. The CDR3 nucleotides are TGTGCCAGCAGTGTATCGAGCTCCTATAATTCACCCCTCCACTTT.

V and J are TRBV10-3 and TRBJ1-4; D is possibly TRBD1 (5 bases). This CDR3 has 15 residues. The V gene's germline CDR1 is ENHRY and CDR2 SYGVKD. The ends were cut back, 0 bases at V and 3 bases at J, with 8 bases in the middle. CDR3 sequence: CAISESTVPNEKLFF. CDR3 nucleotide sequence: TGTGCCATCAGTGAGTCGACAGTCCCTAATGAAAAACTGTTTTTT.

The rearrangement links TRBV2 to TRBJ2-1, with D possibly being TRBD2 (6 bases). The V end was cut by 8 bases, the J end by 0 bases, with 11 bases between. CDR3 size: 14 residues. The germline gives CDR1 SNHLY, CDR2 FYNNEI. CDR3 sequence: CASQRVSSYNEQFF. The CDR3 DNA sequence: TGTGCCAGCCAGCGGGTTAGCTCCTACAATGAGCAGTTCTTC.

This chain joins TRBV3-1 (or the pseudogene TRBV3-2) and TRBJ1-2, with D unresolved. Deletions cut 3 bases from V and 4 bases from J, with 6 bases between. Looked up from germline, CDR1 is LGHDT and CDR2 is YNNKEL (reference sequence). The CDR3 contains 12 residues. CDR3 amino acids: CASSHLGYGYTF. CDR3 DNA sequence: TGTGCCAGCAGCCACCTAGGCTATGGCTACACCTTC.

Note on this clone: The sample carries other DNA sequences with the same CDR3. The CDR3 here is CASSPDRGGNQPQHF. The CDR3 DNA reads TGTGCCAGCTCACCGGACAGGGGAGGGAATCAGCCCCAGCATTTT. The J gene is TRBJ1-5, the V gene TRBV18; 9 nucleotides line up with TRBD1. The CDR3 is 15 amino acids. In germline, CDR1 is KGHSH, CDR2 LQKENI. The junction had 4 bases not matched to a gene; V was cut back by 3 bases and J by 4 bases. Complete variable domain (other parts from reference TRBV18 and TRBJ1-5): NAGVMQNPRHLVRRRGQEARLRCSPMKGHSHVYWYRQLPEEGLKFMVYLQKENIIDESGMPKERFSAEFPKEGPSILRIQQVVRGDSAAYFCASSPDRGGNQPQHFGDGTRLSIL.

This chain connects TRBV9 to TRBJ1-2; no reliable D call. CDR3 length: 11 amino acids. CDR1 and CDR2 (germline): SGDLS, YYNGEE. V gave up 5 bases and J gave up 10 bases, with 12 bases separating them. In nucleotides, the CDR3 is TGTGCCAGCAGGAAAACAGCCACCTACACCTTC. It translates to CASRKTATYTF.

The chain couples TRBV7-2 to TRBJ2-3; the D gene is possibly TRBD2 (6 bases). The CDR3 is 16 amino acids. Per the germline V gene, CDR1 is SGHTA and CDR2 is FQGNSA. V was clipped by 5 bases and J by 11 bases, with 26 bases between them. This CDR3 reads CASSPRRSGVVHLQYF. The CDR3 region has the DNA TGTGCCAGCAGCCCACGCCGCTCGGGGGTGGTCCACCTGCAGTATTTT.

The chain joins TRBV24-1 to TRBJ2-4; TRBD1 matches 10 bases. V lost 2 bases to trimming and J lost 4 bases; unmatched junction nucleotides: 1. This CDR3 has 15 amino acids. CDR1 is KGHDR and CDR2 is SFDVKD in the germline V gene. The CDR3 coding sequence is TGTGCCACCAGTGATTGGGGACAGGGGAAAAACATTCAGTACTTC. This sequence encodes CATSDWGQGKNIQYF.

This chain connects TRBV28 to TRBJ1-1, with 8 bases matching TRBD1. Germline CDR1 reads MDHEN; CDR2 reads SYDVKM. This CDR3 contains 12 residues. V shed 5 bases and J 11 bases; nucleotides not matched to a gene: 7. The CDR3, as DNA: TGTGCCAGCAGTCTGGGACAGGAGGGGGCTTTCTTT. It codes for CASSLGQEGAFF.

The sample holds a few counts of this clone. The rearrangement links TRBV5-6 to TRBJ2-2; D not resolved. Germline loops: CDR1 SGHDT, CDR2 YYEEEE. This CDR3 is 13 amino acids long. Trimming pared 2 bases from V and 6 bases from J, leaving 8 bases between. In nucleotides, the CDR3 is TGTGCCAGCAGCTTTTATTATGCCGGGGAGCTGTTTTTT. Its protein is CASSFYYAGELFF.

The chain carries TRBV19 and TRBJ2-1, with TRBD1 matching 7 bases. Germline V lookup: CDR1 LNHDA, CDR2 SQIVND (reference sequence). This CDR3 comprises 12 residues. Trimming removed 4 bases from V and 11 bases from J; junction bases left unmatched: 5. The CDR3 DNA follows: TGTGCCAGTAGTACCGGGACAGCAAAGCAGTTCTTC. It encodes CASSTGTAKQFF.

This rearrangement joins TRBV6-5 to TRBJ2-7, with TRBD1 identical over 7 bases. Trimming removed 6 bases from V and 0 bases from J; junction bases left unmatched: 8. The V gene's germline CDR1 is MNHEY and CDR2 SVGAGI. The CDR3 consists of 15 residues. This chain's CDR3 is CASRGDSNFSYEQYF. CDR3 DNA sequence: TGTGCCAGCAGAGGGGACAGCAATTTCTCCTACGAGCAGTACTTC.

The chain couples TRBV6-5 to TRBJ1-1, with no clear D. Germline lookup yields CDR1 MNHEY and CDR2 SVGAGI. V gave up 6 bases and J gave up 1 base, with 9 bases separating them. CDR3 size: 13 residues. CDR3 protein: CASRAQWNTEAFF. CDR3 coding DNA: TGTGCCAGCAGGGCTCAGTGGAACACTGAAGCTTTCTTT.

Written as DNA, the CDR3 is TGTGCCAGCAGCTTACAAAGGGGGGGTGGCGAGACCCAGTACTTC. Its translation: CASSLQRGGGETQYF. The V and J genes are TRBV7-3 and TRBJ2-5; perhaps TRBD2 as D (7 bases). This CDR3 comprises 15 residues. Trimming left V 2 bases short and J 5 bases short, with 15 bases between. The germline CDR1 and CDR2 sequences are SGHTA and FQGTGA.

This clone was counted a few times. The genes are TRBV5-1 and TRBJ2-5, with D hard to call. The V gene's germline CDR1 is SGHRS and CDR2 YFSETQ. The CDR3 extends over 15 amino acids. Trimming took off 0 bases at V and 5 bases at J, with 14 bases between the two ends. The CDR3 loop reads CASSLGSRGPETQYF. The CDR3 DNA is TGCGCCAGCAGCTTGGGGTCGAGAGGCCCGGAGACCCAGTACTTC.

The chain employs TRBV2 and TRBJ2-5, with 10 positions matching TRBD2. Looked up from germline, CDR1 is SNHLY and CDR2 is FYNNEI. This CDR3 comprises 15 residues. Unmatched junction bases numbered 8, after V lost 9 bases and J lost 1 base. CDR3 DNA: TGTGCCAGTCATCTAGCGGGGGTACGCCAAGAGACCCAGTACTTC. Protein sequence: CASHLAGVRQETQYF.

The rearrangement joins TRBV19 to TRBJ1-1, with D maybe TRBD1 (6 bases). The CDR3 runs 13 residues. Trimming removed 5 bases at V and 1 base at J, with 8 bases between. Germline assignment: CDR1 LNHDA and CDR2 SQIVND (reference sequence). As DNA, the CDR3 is TGTGCCAGTAGTGTGGGACAGAACACTGAAGCTTTCTTT. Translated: CASSVGQNTEAFF. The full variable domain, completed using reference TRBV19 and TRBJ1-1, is DGGITQSPKYLFRKEGQNVTLSCEQNLNHDAMYWYRQDPGQGLRLIYYSQIVNDFQKGDIAEGYSVSREKKESFPLTVTSAQKNPTAFYLCASSVGQNTEAFFGQGTRLTVV.

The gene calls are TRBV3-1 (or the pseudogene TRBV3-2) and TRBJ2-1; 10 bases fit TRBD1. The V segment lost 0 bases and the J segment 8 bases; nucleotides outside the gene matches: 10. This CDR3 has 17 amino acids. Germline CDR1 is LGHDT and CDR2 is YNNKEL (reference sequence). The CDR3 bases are TGTGCCAGCAGCCAAGAATTAAAAGGGACAGGGGTCCATGAGCAGTTCTTC. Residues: CASSQELKGTGVHEQFF.

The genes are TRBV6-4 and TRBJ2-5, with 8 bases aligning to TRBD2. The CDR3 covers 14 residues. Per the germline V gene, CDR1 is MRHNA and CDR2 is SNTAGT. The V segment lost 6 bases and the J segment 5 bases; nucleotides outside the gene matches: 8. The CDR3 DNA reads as TGTGCCAGCAGACCTCGGGGGGGCAGGGAGACCCAGTACTTC. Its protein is CASRPRGGRETQYF.

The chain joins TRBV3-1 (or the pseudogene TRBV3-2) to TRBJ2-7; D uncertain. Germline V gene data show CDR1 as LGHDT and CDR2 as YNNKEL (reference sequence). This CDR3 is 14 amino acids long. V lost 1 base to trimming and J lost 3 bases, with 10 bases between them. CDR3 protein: CASSQGVGHYEQYF. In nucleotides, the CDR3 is TGTGCCAGCAGCCAAGGGGTTGGGCACTACGAGCAGTACTTC.

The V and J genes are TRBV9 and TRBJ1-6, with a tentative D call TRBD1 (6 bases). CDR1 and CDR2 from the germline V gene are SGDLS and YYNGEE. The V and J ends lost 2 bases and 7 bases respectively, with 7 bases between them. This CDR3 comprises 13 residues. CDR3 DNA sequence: TGTGCCAGCAGCGTTACAGGGAATTCACCCCTCCACTTT. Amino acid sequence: CASSVTGNSPLHF. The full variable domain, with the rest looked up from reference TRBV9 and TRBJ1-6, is DSGVTQTPKHLITATGQRVTLRCSPRSGDLSVYWYQQSLDQGLQFLIQYYNGEERAKGNILERFSAQQFPDLHSELNLSSLELGDSALYFCASSVTGNSPLHFGNGTRLTVT.

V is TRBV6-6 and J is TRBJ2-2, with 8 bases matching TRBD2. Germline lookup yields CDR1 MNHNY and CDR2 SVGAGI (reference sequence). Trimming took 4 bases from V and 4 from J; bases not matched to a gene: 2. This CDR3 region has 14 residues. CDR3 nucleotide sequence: TGTGCCAGCAGTTCGGGGGGGGGCACCGGGGAGCTGTTTTTT. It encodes CASSSGGGTGELFF.

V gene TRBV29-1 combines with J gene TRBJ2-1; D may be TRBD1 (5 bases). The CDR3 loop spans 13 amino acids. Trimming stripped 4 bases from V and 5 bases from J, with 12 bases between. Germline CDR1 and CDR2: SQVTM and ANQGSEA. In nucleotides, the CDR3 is TGCAGCGTTGCCGCCCAGGGAAACAATGAGCAGTTCTTC. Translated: CSVAAQGNNEQFF.